Listed here are 14 T cell receptor beta chains from one sample, sequenced in a study of T cells in Graves' hyperthyroidism and ophthalmopathy. Amplification yielded TCR beta CDR3 regions, with RNA transcripts as the source. The primer set for the first-round RT-PCR of the TCR CDR3 was HTBI. TCRdb redid the calling of the multiplex PCR reads with MiXCR, one entry per CDR3 protein. The sample lists hundreds of thousands of distinct CDR3 sequences; just under 45% were seen once. Sequenced material: peripheral blood or thyroid tissue (not recorded which). The source of these receptors is an adult man with Graves' disease, either hyperthyroidism or ophthalmopathy (not recorded which).

The genes are TRBV29-1 and TRBJ2-2, with 13 bases matching TRBD2. Unmatched junction bases numbered 4, after V lost 5 bases and J lost 4 bases. Germline V gene data show CDR1 as SQVTM and CDR2 as ANQGSEA. The CDR3 spans 15 residues. The chain's CDR3 is CSVKGLAGRTGELFF. CDR3 in DNA: TGCAGCGTTAAGGGACTAGCGGGACGCACCGGGGAGCTGTTTTTT.

This clonotype was counted only a few times. Germline is not matched at one junction end, which may reflect a read error. V and J are TRBV7-9 and TRBJ2-5, with D possibly TRBD1 on 6 matching bases. Germline-derived CDR1 and CDR2 are SEHNR and FQNEAQ (reference sequence). The CDR3 has 16 residues. CDR3 in DNA: TGCGCCAGCAGCCAAGGTCAAGGGGGTGGTACAGAGACCCAGTACTTC. As protein: CASSQGQGGGTETQYF.

V gene TRBV6-5 combines with J gene TRBJ2-7, with D tentatively TRBD2 (6 bases). The CDR3 runs to 15 residues. The germline V gene has CDR1 MNHEY and CDR2 SVGAGI. V was clipped by 4 bases and J by 6 bases, with 19 bases between them. The CDR3 loop reads CASSSAGYTGGEQYF. Written as DNA, the CDR3 is TGTGCCAGCAGTTCAGCGGGCTACACCGGGGGCGAGCAGTACTTC.

The chain couples TRBV7-8 to TRBJ2-3; D is ambiguous. Trimming left V 3 bases short and J 4 bases short, with 8 bases between. This CDR3 region has 13 residues. Germline V CDR1 and CDR2: SGHVS, FQNEAQ. This CDR3 reads CASSFLTADTQYF. Here the CDR3 DNA reads TGTGCCAGCAGCTTCCTGACGGCAGATACGCAGTATTTT.

This clonotype has a count of ten or more. This rearrangement joins TRBV2 to TRBJ1-2; the D gene is possibly TRBD1 (5 bases). The CDR3 consists of 14 residues. Germline V lookup: CDR1 SNHLY, CDR2 FYNNEI. Trimming cost V 3 bases and J 1 base, with 9 bases left between them. CDR3 nucleotides: TGTGCCAGCAGTGAGGGGGGGGATAACTATGGCTACACCTTC. It yields the protein CASSEGGDNYGYTF.

Comment on this clonotype: As the CDR3 is not closed by the conserved phenylalanine or tryptophan, this likely results from a read error. The chain couples TRBV20-1 to TRBJ1-1; perhaps TRBD1 as D (6 bases). Per the germline V gene, CDR1 is DFQATT and CDR2 is SNEGSKA (reference sequence). V was cut by 6 bases and J by 2 bases, with 19 bases left in between. The CDR3 sequence is 15 residues long. In nucleotides, the CDR3 is TGCAGTGCGCCACAAGTACGGACAGCTAACACTGAAGCTTTCTCT. It translates to CSAPQVRTANTEAFS.

This clonotype was found many times. J is TRBJ1-5 and V is TRBV20-1; no reliable D call. Germline V gene lookup returns CDR1 DFQATT and CDR2 SNEGSKA (reference sequence). V was clipped by 3 bases and J by 0 bases, with 6 bases between them. The CDR3 length is 13 residues. CDR3 sequence (DNA): TGCAGTGCTAGCCTTGATAGCAATCAGCCCCAGCATTTT. Residues: CSASLDSNQPQHF.

V gene TRBV25-1 combines with J gene TRBJ1-6; the D is unclear. The V end was cut by 9 bases, the J end by 7 bases, with 10 bases between. In germline, CDR1 is MGHDK, CDR2 SYGVNS. This CDR3 is built from 12 residues. The chain's CDR3 is CARLTGNSPLHF. CDR3 in DNA: TGTGCCAGATTGACGGGGAATTCACCCCTCCACTTT. Looking up the rest from reference TRBV25-1 and TRBJ1-6 gives the full variable domain: EADIYQTPRYLVIGTGKKITLECSQTMGHDKMYWYQQDPGMELHLIHYSYGVNSTEKGDLSSESTVSRIRTEHFPLTLESARPSHTSQYLCARLTGNSPLHFGNGTRLTVT.

Regarding this clonotype: Being one base from a much bigger clone, this may be a read error. The chain employs TRBV11-2 and TRBJ1-4, with no clear D. The CDR3 runs 12 residues. Deletions cut 3 bases from V and 9 bases from J, with 8 bases between. CDR1 and CDR2 from the germline V gene are SGHAT and FQNNGV. This chain's CDR3 is CASSFVGQKLFF. CDR3 DNA: TGTGCCAGCAGCTTCGTGGGCCAAAAACTGTTTTTT.

This clonotype occurred many times. V gene TRBV7-9 combines with J gene TRBJ2-6; D may be TRBD2 (6 bases). This CDR3 comprises 17 residues. Trimming removed 4 bases from V and 0 bases from J, with 13 bases in between. Germline V CDR1 and CDR2: SEHNR, FQNEAQ (reference sequence). CDR3 sequence (DNA): TGTGCCAGCAGCTCGGGACTCCTTCTCTCTGGGGCCAACGTCCTGACTTTC. Protein: CASSSGLLLSGANVLTF. The variable domain in full, completed from reference TRBV7-9 and TRBJ2-6, reads DTGVSQNPRHKITKRGQNVTFRCDPISEHNRLYWYRQTLGQGPEFLTYFQNEAQLEKSRLLSDRFSAERPKGSFSTLEIQRTEQGDSAMYLCASSSGLLLSGANVLTFGAGSRLTVL.

The chain carries TRBV7-8 and TRBJ1-6; TRBD1 agrees at 7 bases. The CDR3 covers 16 residues. Germline V gives CDR1 SGHVS, CDR2 FQNEAQ. The V gene end was trimmed by 5 bases and the J gene end by 0 bases; junction bases not matched to a gene: 4. The CDR3 nucleotides read TGTGCCAGCAGCAAACAGGGGAGCTCCTATAATTCACCCCTCCACTTT. Its translation is CASSKQGSSYNSPLHF.

The CDR3 bases are TGTGCCAGTAGTATGGGCTGGGACACTGAAGCTTTCTTT. Translating it yields CASSMGWDTEAFF. J is TRBJ1-1 and V is TRBV19; no clear D gene. This CDR3 has 13 amino acids. V dropped 3 bases and J dropped 3 bases, with 8 bases sitting between them. Germline CDR1 is LNHDA and CDR2 is SQIVND (reference sequence).

This clonotype was recorded at least ten times. This chain links TRBV11-1 with TRBJ2-5, with D tentatively TRBD1 or TRBD2 (5 bases each). The CDR3 loop spans 13 amino acids. CDR1 and CDR2 from the germline V gene are SGHAT and FQDESV (reference sequence). The V and J ends lost 5 bases and 5 bases respectively, with 12 bases between them. CDR3 region: CASSPAREETQYF. In DNA form, the CDR3 reads TGTGCCAGCAGCCCCGCCAGGGAGGAGACCCAGTACTTC.

For this clonotype: As the CDR3 is not closed by the conserved phenylalanine or tryptophan, this likely results from a read error. The DNA is left out, because the CDR3 cannot be placed on it with certainty; the CDR3 is given as TCRdb lists it. The genes are TRBV24-1 and TRBJ1-3. The CDR3 comprises 9 residues, both ends counted. CDR1 and CDR2 from the germline V gene are KGHDR and SFDVKD. CDR3 sequence: CATSDPRPR.